Sequencing of this TCR beta chain was carried out in a study of neurological immune-mediated disorders. This clonotype was counted ten times or more. As yet, its antigen is unknown. The germline gives CDR1 SGHRS, CDR2 YFSETQ. Trimming shortened V by 4 bases and J by 10 bases, and 15 bases separated the two germline ends. The CDR3 covers 14 residues. Among the participants, healthy controls were blood bank volunteers in Maryland, USA. Points from the study as a whole: Among expanded clones, no CDR3 amino acid sequences were shared across subjects, a pattern suggesting private repertoires in all groups.

TCRdb ran MiXCR on the 5' RACE reads and lists one entry per CDR3 protein. The sample has 20,000 to 25,000 distinct CDR3 sequences; over 5.5% are singletons. Material for sequencing was PBMCs. This TCR was recovered from a woman in her 40s in good health. The genes are TRBV5-1 and TRBJ1-6; D remains unclear. The CDR3, as DNA: TGCGCCAGCAGCCCGGATGGGGATTACTCACCCCTCCACTTT. Translated: CASSPDGDYSPLHF.